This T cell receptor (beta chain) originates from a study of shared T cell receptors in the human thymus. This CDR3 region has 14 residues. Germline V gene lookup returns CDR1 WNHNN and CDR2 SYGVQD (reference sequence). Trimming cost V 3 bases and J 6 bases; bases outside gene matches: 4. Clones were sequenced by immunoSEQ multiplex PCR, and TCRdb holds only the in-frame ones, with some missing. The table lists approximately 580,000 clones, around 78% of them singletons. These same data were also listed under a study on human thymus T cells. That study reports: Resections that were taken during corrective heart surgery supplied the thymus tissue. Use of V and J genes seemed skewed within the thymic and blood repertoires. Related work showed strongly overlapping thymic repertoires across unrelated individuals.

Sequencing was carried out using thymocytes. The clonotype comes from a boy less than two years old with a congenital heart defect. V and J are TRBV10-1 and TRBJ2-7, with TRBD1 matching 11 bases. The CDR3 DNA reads TGCGCCAGCAGTGAAGGACAGGGGGCAAGCGAGCAGTACTTC. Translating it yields CASSEGQGASEQYF.